The TCR beta chain described here comes from a study of T cell responses to AZD1222 COVID-19 vaccine (dated by TCRdb to about 2021). For the study in its entirety: AZD1222 recipients given second doses at about 4 weeks or at about 12 weeks were pooled, since spike-specific TCR depth and breadth were not found to differ between the two schedules. Enrollment into the trials was organized by age into subgroups of 18-55, 56-69 and 70-plus years, and those subgroups contained about 150, 27 and 61 TCR-sequenced participants, respectively. TCR sequencing covered 230 to 250 trial participants: 200 to 210 given two doses of AZD1222 and 26 given two doses of MenACWY control vaccine. On the study overall, not on this receptor specifically: Conclusions about previously exposed vaccinees were limited because only six AZD1222 recipients were SARS-CoV-2 seropositive at baseline. Spike-specific TCR breadth and depth rose significantly after two AZD1222 doses compared with day 0 and with MenACWY recipients. The whole spike protein was spanned by vaccine-associated CD4 TCRs, and dominant responses were seen in regions 160-218 and 743-854. Participants were mostly white British and included more females than males, and it was suggested by the authors that clonal diversity may have been underestimated. In the small 56-69-year group, the increase in depth fell short of significance, most likely because of low power. No day 14 peak-response samples were available, so repertoires were characterized only after the peak T cell response. Epitopes outside the regions mutated in the B.1.351 and B.1.1.7 variants were reportedly recognized by nearly half of the unique spike-specific TCRs.

The time point label, as the study defines it: baseline before first vaccination. The vaccinee samples were drawn from two UK trials, COV001 and COV002, one of which was a single-blind randomized controlled phase 2/3 trial testing AZD1222 (ChAdOx1 nCoV-19) in healthy adults. Trial participant PBMC samples were collected at day 0 and day 28 after the second dose for TCRbeta chain sequencing. The CDR3 regions of human TCRbeta chains were analyzed by immunosequencing. In the source study's methods: Repertoire TCRs were matched against a reference library of SARS-CoV-2-specific TCRs generated with the MIRA antigen-specificity platform. Breadth was defined as the fraction of unique TCRs that were SARS-CoV-2-associated. Depth was defined as the fraction of total T cells that were SARS-CoV-2-associated. Using the MIRA data, every spike-specific TCR was mapped to the spike region that the TCR reacted to and assigned to either a CD4 or a CD8 class. Log10-transformed breadth and depth values were compared by one-way ANOVA with Sidak's multiple comparisons tests. TCRdb mirrors the immuneACCESS table, restricted to in-frame sequences. Some clones are absent from its copies; in checked studies, under half trace to an unresolved V gene, and the reason for the others is unknown. V and J calls and clone size come straight from that table; D and trimming were deduced from the DNA. The sample records more than 95,000 clones, about nine tenths of which are singletons. The leading ten clones occupy around 7.8% of the sample.

Trimming costs V 3 bases and J 2 bases, and their ends lie 8 bases apart. The CDR3 runs 14 residues from the cysteine to the phenylalanine. The only DNA kept is the CDR3, 42 bases in frame from the first base. The germline V gene yields KGHSH for CDR1 and LQKENI for CDR2. This clone was counted a single time. Its antigen is currently not known. No much larger clone exists at a distance of one base, and base qualities are not known. The source of this sequence is an adult in good health. The chain couples TRBV18 to TRBJ2-1; no D gene call is confident. The sample in question was peripheral blood, obtained on day 0 of AZD1222 vaccination. The CDR3 in this case is CASSPDPTYNEQFF. The nucleotides are TGTGCCAGCTCACCGGACCCTACCTACAATGAGCAGTTCTTC.